This entry lists 2 T cell receptor beta chains sequenced from one sample in a study of T cells after yellow fever vaccination. TCRdb analysed the 5' RACE reads with MiXCR anew, one entry per CDR3 protein. The sample lists about 58,000 distinct CDR3 sequences, approximately 6.1% seen once, with about 28% in the top ten. The sample here was PBMCs, either bulk or a sorted T-cell subset (CD4+, CD8+, memory, or dextramer-sorted; not recorded which), taken on the day of the yellow fever booster vaccination. The receptors were sampled from a man aged 18 to 30 who received the YFV17D yellow fever vaccine.

The J gene is TRBJ1-2, the V gene TRBV4-3, with D tentatively TRBD1 (5 bases). V lost 1 base and J lost 9, with 15 bases in between. The CDR3 contains 14 residues. Germline CDR1 is LGHNA and CDR2 is YSLEER. CDR3 region: CASSQGRQGLSYTF. The DNA for the CDR3 is TGCGCCAGCAGCCAAGGACGTCAGGGTTTGAGCTACACCTTC.

A remark on this clonotype: A much larger clone differs by one base, so this may be a read error. This chain uses TRBV7-9 with TRBJ2-3, with D perhaps TRBD2 (5 bases). Germline loops: CDR1 SEHNR, CDR2 FQNEAQ (reference sequence). The CDR3 covers 15 residues. CDR3 DNA: TGTACCAGCAGCTTTACAGCTCCTGGACGGGGTACGCAGTATTTT. Amino acid sequence: CTSSFTAPGRGTQYF.